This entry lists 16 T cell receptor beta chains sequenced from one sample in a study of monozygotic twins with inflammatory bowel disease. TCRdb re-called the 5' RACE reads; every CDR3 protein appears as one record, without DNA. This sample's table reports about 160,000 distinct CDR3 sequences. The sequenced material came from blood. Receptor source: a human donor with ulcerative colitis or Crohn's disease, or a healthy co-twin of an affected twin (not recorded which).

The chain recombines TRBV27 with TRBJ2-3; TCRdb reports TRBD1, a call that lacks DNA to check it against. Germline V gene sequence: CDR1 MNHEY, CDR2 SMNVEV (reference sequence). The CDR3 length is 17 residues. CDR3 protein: CASSLTHFAGGTDTQYF.

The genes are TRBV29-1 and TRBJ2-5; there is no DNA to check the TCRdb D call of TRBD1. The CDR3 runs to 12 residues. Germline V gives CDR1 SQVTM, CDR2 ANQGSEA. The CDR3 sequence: CSVAQGEGAQYF.

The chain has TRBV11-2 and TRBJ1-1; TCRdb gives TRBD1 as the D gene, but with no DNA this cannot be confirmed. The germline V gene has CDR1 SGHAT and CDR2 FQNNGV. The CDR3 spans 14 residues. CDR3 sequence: CASSFSGAGTEAFF.

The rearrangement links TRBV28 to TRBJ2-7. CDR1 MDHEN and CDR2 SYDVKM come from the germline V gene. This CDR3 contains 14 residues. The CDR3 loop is CASSSASISYEQYF.

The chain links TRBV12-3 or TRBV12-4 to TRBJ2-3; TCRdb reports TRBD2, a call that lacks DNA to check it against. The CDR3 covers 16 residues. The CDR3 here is CASSPGRAESTDTQYF.

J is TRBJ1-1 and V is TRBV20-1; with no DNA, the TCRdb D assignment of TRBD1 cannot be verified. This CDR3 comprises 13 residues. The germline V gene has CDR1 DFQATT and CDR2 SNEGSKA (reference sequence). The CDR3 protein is CRTRGQGTTEAFF.

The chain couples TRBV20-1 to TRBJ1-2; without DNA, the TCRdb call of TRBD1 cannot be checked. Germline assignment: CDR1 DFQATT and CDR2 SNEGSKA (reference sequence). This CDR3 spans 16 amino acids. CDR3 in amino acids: CSARETTGGSNYGYTF.

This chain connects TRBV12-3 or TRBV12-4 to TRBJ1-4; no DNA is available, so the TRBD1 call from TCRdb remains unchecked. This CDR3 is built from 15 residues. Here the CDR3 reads CASSQRGEANEKLFF.

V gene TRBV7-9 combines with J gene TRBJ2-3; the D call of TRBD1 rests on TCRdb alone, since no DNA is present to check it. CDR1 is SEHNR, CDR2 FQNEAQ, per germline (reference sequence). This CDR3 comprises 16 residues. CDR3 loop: CASSLGTGGGTDTQYF.

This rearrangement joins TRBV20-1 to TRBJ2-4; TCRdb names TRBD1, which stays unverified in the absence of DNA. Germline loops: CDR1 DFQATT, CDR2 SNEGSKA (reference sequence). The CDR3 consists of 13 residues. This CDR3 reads CSATQGAGGIQYF.

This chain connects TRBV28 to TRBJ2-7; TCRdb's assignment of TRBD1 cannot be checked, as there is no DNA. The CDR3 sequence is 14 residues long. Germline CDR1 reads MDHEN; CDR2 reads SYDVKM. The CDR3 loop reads CASSLRGAFYEQYF.

The CDR3 spells CASSLGWGTPLHF. This chain joins TRBV7-2 and TRBJ1-6; the D gene TCRdb calls, TRBD1, cannot be checked with no DNA. The CDR3 is 13 residues long. From germline, CDR1 is SGHTA and CDR2 FQGNSA.

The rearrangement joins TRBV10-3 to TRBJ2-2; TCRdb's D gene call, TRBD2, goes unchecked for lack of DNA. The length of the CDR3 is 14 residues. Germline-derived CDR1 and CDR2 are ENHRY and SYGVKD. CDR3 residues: CAISERLDTGELFF.

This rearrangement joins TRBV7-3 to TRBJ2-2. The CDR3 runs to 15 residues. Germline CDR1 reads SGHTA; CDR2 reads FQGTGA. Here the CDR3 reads CASSSSVLGTGELFF. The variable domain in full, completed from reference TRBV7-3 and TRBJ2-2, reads GAGVSQTPSNKVTEKGKYVELRCDPISGHTALYWYRQSLGQGPEFLIYFQGTGAADDSGLPNDRFFAVRPEGSVSTLKIQRTERGDSAVYLCASSSSVLGTGELFFGEGSRLTVL.

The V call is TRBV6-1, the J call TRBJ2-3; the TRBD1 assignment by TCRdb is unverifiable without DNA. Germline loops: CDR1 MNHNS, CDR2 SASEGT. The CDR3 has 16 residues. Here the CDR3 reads CASDRELKTGTDTQYF.

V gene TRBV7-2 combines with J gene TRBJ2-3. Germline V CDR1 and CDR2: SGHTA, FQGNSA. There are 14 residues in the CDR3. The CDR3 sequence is CASSLGAYTDTQYF.